The clone carrying this TCR beta chain was recorded only once. Germline V CDR1 and CDR2: SGHTA, FQGNSA. Trimming took off 1 base at V and 0 bases at J, with 7 bases between the two ends. The CDR3 sequence is 15 residues long. This sample is part of a study of blood T cell repertoires in COVID-19. Study background: COVID-19 samples collected from the United States, Italy and Spain covered acute and convalescent phases. The analysed material was cDNA or gDNA that came from T cells, B-cell-depleted T cells, or PBMCs.

The authors' processing: Amplification of reference gene primers provided the estimated nucleated cell counts. TCRdb keeps only in-frame clones here, not all; method: immunoSEQ multiplex PCR. The V and J calls and clone size come from that table; D and trimming were worked out from the DNA. The profile covers tens of thousands of clones, with about 90% appearing a single time and roughly 4.3% taken by the ten largest. The chain uses TRBV7-2 and TRBJ1-5, with D maybe TRBD1 (5 bases). This sequence was found in a man in his sixties with acute or convalescent COVID-19. Source material: peripheral blood. This CDR3 reads CASSLGGISNQPQHF. The CDR3 nucleotides read TGTGCCAGCAGCTTAGGGGGCATTAGCAATCAGCCCCAGCATTTT.